This T cell receptor beta chain was captured in a study of glioma-infiltrating T cells after dendritic cell vaccination. Produced via immunoSEQ multiplex PCR; TCRdb's table is partial and in-frame only. The sample lists about 82,000 clones, around 90% occurring once. The material sequenced was blood, taken before dendritic cell vaccination. This sequence was found in a human donor with glioblastoma.

The CDR3 nucleotides read TGTGCCAGCACCCCCGGGTCGGGGGGGCCCACAGATACGCAGTATTTT. Translation gives CASTPGSGGPTDTQYF. The gene calls are TRBV21-1 and TRBJ2-3; the table's D call, TRBD2, was not checked against the DNA. TRBV21-1 is a pseudogene locus. The CDR3 totals 16 residues.